This record concerns one T cell receptor (beta chain) sequence. Antigen unknown. The CDR3 is 14 amino acids. Per the germline V gene, CDR1 is SGHTA and CDR2 is FQGTGA. The data stem from a study of monozygotic twins with inflammatory bowel disease. Each CDR3 protein gets one entry in TCRdb, which reprocessed the 5' RACE reads and gives no DNA. This repertoire includes fewer than 550,000 distinct CDR3 sequences. Regarding the study as a whole: Lower sharing of clonotypes with other individuals was seen in IBD patients than in healthy twins. This was most marked in patients showing signs of disease activity.

Sequencing was done on a sample of blood. J is TRBJ2-7 and V is TRBV7-3; TCRdb proposes TRBD1, but this gene call is untestable without DNA. The clonotype comes from a human donor with ulcerative colitis or Crohn's disease, or a healthy co-twin of an affected twin (not recorded which). CDR3 residues: CASSLAPGPYEQYF.